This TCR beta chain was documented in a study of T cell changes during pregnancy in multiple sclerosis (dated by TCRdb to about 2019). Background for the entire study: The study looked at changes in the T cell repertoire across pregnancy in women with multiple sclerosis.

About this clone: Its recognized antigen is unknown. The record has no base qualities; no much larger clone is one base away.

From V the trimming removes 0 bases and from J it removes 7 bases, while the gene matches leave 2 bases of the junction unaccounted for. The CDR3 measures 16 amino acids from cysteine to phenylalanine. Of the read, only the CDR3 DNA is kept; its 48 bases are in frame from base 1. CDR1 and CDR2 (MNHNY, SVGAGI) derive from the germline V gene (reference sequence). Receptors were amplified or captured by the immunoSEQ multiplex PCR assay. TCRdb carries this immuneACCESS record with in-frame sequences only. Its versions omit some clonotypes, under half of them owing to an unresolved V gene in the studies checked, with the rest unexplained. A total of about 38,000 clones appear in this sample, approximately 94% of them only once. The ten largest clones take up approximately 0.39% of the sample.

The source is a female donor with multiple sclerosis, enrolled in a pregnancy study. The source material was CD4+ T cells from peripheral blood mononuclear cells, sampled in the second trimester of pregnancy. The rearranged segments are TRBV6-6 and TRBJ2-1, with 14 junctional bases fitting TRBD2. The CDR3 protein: CASSYSTSGGANEQFF. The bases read TGTGCCAGCAGTTACTCGACTAGCGGGGGGGCGAATGAGCAGTTCTTC.